A selection of T cell receptor beta chains follows, all from one sample in a study of STAT3 mutations in large granular lymphocyte leukemia. The data were produced by immunoSEQ multiplex PCR, yet TCRdb's version contains in-frame clones alone and is incomplete. This table has under 35,000 clones, approximately 83% appearing once. Sequences were obtained from peripheral blood mononuclear cells. The receptors were gathered from a man between 60 and 75 years old with T-cell large granular lymphocyte leukemia. Some clones in this sample may be carry-over from other donors' samples. Each CDR3 is given with its conserved first and last residue. Each record gives: clone size, D gene, J gene, V gene, CDR3 protein, CDR3 DNA. A D gene is named only where the DNA matches it firmly. Size is stated for part of the rows, as once, few or many counts, or as a class when the clone is expanded.

clone size: NA; D gene: NA; J gene: TRBJ1-1; V gene: TRBV28; CDR3 protein: CASILASTEAFF; CDR3 DNA: TGTGCCAGCATCCTCGCCTCCACTGAAGCTTTCTTT
clone size: NA; D gene: TRBD2; J gene: TRBJ2-7; V gene: TRBV7-9; CDR3 protein: CASSRTSPSYEQYF; CDR3 DNA: TGTGCCAGCAGCCGGACTAGTCCCTCCTACGAGCAGTACTTC
clone size: NA; D gene: TRBD1; J gene: TRBJ2-1; V gene: TRBV27; CDR3 protein: CASSQGQGAYEQFF; CDR3 DNA: TGTGCCAGCAGTCAAGGACAGGGGGCATATGAGCAGTTCTTC
clone size: NA; D gene: NA; J gene: TRBJ2-3; V gene: TRBV29-1; CDR3 protein: CSVEEVSSTDTQYF; CDR3 DNA: TGCAGCGTTGAGGAGGTCTCAAGCACAGATACGCAGTATTTT
clone size: few; D gene: NA; J gene: TRBJ2-7; V gene: TRBV5-1; CDR3 protein: CASSLIGYEQYF; CDR3 DNA: TGCGCCAGCAGCTTGATTGGGTACGAGCAGTACTTC
clone size: NA; D gene: NA; J gene: TRBJ2-2; V gene: TRBV10-3; CDR3 protein: CAISESTQTTGELFF; CDR3 DNA: TGTGCCATCAGTGAGTCGACCCAGACCACCGGGGAGCTGTTTTTT
clone size: NA; D gene: TRBD1; J gene: TRBJ2-5; V gene: TRBV7-2; CDR3 protein: CASSGGTGPIGETQYF; CDR3 DNA: TGTGCCAGCAGCGGTGGGACAGGGCCGATAGGGGAGACCCAGTACTTC
clone size: NA; D gene: NA; J gene: TRBJ2-7; V gene: TRBV25-1; CDR3 protein: CASSEAGAREQYF; CDR3 DNA: TGTGCCAGCAGTGAAGCAGGGGCTCGCGAGCAGTACTTC
clone size: NA; D gene: NA; J gene: TRBJ1-5; V gene: TRBV4-1; CDR3 protein: CASSQELGNQPQHF; CDR3 DNA: TGCGCCAGCAGCCAGGAGCTGGGGAATCAGCCCCAGCATTTT
clone size: NA; D gene: TRBD1; J gene: TRBJ2-7; V gene: TRBV5-1; CDR3 protein: CASSLVTGELGEQYF; CDR3 DNA: TGCGCCAGCAGCTTGGTGACAGGGGAATTGGGCGAGCAGTACTTC
clone size: NA; D gene: TRBD1; J gene: TRBJ1-5; V gene: TRBV18; CDR3 protein: CASSPRTGGNQPQHF; CDR3 DNA: TGTGCCAGCTCACCTCGGACAGGGGGTAATCAGCCCCAGCATTTT
clone size: once; D gene: NA; J gene: TRBJ1-2; V gene: TRBV14; CDR3 protein: CASSQVFAGGYTF; CDR3 DNA: TGTGCCAGCAGCCAAGTGTTCGCCGGGGGCTACACCTTC
clone size: NA; D gene: TRBD1; J gene: TRBJ1-2; V gene: TRBV11-2; CDR3 protein: CASSTLGATGARGYTF; CDR3 DNA: TGTGCCAGCAGCACCCTGGGGGCGACAGGGGCACGTGGCTACACCTTC
clone size: NA; D gene: NA; J gene: TRBJ1-6; V gene: TRBV2; CDR3 protein: CASRVGGTPLHF; CDR3 DNA: TGTGCCAGCAGGGTAGGGGGGACACCCCTCCACTTT
clone size: NA; D gene: TRBD2; J gene: TRBJ2-1; V gene: TRBV27; CDR3 protein: CASSLDWTSGRRNEQFF; CDR3 DNA: TGTGCCAGCAGCCTAGATTGGACTAGCGGGAGGAGGAATGAGCAGTTCTTC
clone size: NA; D gene: NA; J gene: TRBJ2-5; V gene: TRBV5-5; CDR3 protein: CASSLGSLGETQYF; CDR3 DNA: TGTGCCAGCAGCCTCGGGTCTCTAGGAGAGACCCAGTACTTC
clone size: NA; D gene: TRBD2; J gene: TRBJ2-5; V gene: TRBV18; CDR3 protein: CASSPAPLLAGVETQYF; CDR3 DNA: TGTGCCAGCTCACCAGCCCCTTTACTAGCGGGAGTGGAGACCCAGTACTTC
clone size: NA; D gene: TRBD1; J gene: TRBJ2-7; V gene: TRBV5-6; CDR3 protein: CASTPYGQGNLEQYF; CDR3 DNA: TGTGCCAGCACCCCGTACGGACAGGGAAACCTCGAGCAGTACTTC
clone size: NA; D gene: TRBD2; J gene: TRBJ2-1; V gene: TRBV7-9; CDR3 protein: CASSLPAGEVEQFF; CDR3 DNA: TGTGCCAGCAGCTTACCAGCGGGAGAGGTTGAGCAGTTCTTC
clone size: few; D gene: TRBD2; J gene: TRBJ2-1; V gene: TRBV6-5; CDR3 protein: CASSYAMTSGRNEQFF; CDR3 DNA: TGTGCCAGCAGTTACGCTATGACTAGCGGGAGGAATGAGCAGTTCTTC
clone size: NA; D gene: TRBD2; J gene: TRBJ2-7; V gene: TRBV28; CDR3 protein: CASSSLLAGVDEQYF; CDR3 DNA: TGTGCCAGCAGTTCCCTGCTAGCGGGAGTGGACGAGCAGTACTTC
clone size: NA; D gene: TRBD1; J gene: TRBJ1-1; V gene: TRBV5-4; CDR3 protein: CASSNGGGMNTEAFF; CDR3 DNA: TGTGCCAGCAGCAACGGAGGGGGCATGAACACTGAAGCTTTCTTT
clone size: NA; D gene: TRBD2; J gene: TRBJ2-3; V gene: TRBV4-2; CDR3 protein: CASSPSGRPTDTQYF; CDR3 DNA: TGTGCCAGCAGCCCTAGCGGGAGGCCCACAGATACGCAGTATTTT
clone size: NA; D gene: NA; J gene: TRBJ2-3; V gene: TRBV7-9; CDR3 protein: CASSFSTSTDTQYF; CDR3 DNA: TGTGCCAGCAGCTTCAGCACTAGCACAGATACGCAGTATTTT
clone size: NA; D gene: NA; J gene: TRBJ2-7; V gene: TRBV27; CDR3 protein: CASSLGGDSYEQYF; CDR3 DNA: TGTGCCAGCAGCCTAGGAGGCGATAGCTACGAGCAGTACTTC
clone size: NA; D gene: NA; J gene: TRBJ1-2; V gene: TRBV19; CDR3 protein: CASLDTNYGYTF; CDR3 DNA: TGTGCCAGCTTAGACACTAACTATGGCTACACCTTC
clone size: NA; D gene: NA; J gene: TRBJ1-5; V gene: TRBV28; CDR3 protein: CASSFRSGPTHNQPQHF; CDR3 DNA: TGTGCCAGCAGTTTCCGATCGGGACCGACCCACAATCAGCCCCAGCATTTT
clone size: NA; D gene: NA; J gene: TRBJ1-3; V gene: TRBV6-6; CDR3 protein: CASSPSENTIYF; CDR3 DNA: TGTGCCAGCAGTCCATCCGAAAACACCATATATTTT
clone size: NA; D gene: TRBD1; J gene: TRBJ2-5; V gene: TRBV19; CDR3 protein: CASSTQGAQWRQETQYF; CDR3 DNA: TGTGCCAGTAGTACACAGGGGGCCCAGTGGCGACAAGAGACCCAGTACTTC
clone size: NA; D gene: NA; J gene: TRBJ1-2; V gene: TRBV7-9; CDR3 protein: CASSLGSGGGYGYTF; CDR3 DNA: TGTGCCAGCAGCCTAGGGTCAGGAGGAGGCTATGGCTACACCTTC
clone size: once; D gene: NA; J gene: TRBJ2-7; V gene: TRBV5-1; CDR3 protein: CASSLDPEDTTRGRQYF; CDR3 DNA: TGCGCCAGCAGCTTAGATCCGGAGGACACCACCCGGGGAAGGCAGTACTTC
clone size: NA; D gene: NA; J gene: TRBJ1-2; V gene: TRBV30; CDR3 protein: CAWSVKAGGNNGYTF; CDR3 DNA: TGTGCCTGGAGTGTAAAGGCCGGGGGCAACAATGGCTACACCTTC
clone size: NA; D gene: NA; J gene: TRBJ2-7; V gene: TRBV7-2; CDR3 protein: CASSFTSVSSYEQYF; CDR3 DNA: TGTGCCAGCAGCTTCACCTCCGTTAGCTCCTACGAGCAGTACTTC
clone size: NA; D gene: NA; J gene: TRBJ2-7; V gene: TRBV4-2; CDR3 protein: CASRNPGEYF; CDR3 DNA: TGTGCCAGCAGGAATCCTGGCGAGTACTTC
clone size: NA; D gene: NA; J gene: TRBJ2-3; V gene: TRBV6-4; CDR3 protein: CASSDSLFTDTQYF; CDR3 DNA: TGTGCCAGCAGTGACTCCCTATTCACAGATACGCAGTATTTT
clone size: NA; D gene: TRBD2; J gene: TRBJ2-7; V gene: TRBV6-6; CDR3 protein: CASSPLLSGSNEQYF; CDR3 DNA: TGTGCCAGCAGTCCCCTCCTTAGCGGGAGTAACGAGCAGTACTTC
clone size: NA; D gene: TRBD1; J gene: TRBJ1-1; V gene: TRBV30; CDR3 protein: CAWRGQGDTEAFF; CDR3 DNA: TGTGCCTGGAGAGGACAGGGCGACACTGAAGCTTTCTTT
clone size: NA; D gene: TRBD1; J gene: TRBJ2-7; V gene: TRBV25-1; CDR3 protein: CASSGDSFLYEQYF; CDR3 DNA: TGTGCCAGCAGTGGGGACAGTTTCCTCTACGAGCAGTACTTC